The 9 T cell receptor beta chains below all came from one sample that was sequenced in a study of T cell repertoires in cytomegalovirus infection. These receptors' targets are unknown. A single record per CDR3 protein comes from TCRdb applying MiXCR to the reads. The table shows around 710,000 distinct CDR3 sequences, with about 28% occurring only once. Sequencing was performed on cultured CD8+ T cells from PBMCs, taken from culture after CMV antigen stimulation. These receptors all stem from a human donor in good health (CMV status not recorded). Some clones in this sample may be carry-over from other donors' samples.

This clonotype has more than one count but fewer than ten. The genes are TRBV7-9 and TRBJ2-1; TRBD2 matches 7 bases. V lost 1 base to trimming and J lost 11 bases; unmatched junction nucleotides: 8. The length of the CDR3 is 14 residues. Germline-derived CDR1 and CDR2 are SEHNR and FQNEAQ (reference sequence). This CDR3 reads CASSLVGGRGKQFF. CDR3 sequence (DNA): TGTGCCAGCAGCTTAGTGGGGGGGAGGGGTAAGCAGTTCTTC.

This clonotype has more than one count but fewer than ten. The gene calls are TRBV7-9 and TRBJ1-2; 7 nucleotides line up with TRBD1. This CDR3 is 15 amino acids long. V trimming: 0 bases; J trimming: 5 bases; junction bases outside the gene matches: 6. Per the germline V gene, CDR1 is SEHNR and CDR2 is FQNEAQ (reference sequence). The CDR3 region has the DNA TGTGCCAGCAGCTTAGCGTCGAGGGGGCAATATGGCTACACCTTC. It specifies CASSLASRGQYGYTF.

The V call is TRBV6-1, the J call TRBJ2-7, with 9 positions matching TRBD1. With 0 bases clipped from V and 0 bases from J, the junction kept 6 bases outside the gene matches. The length of the CDR3 is 17 residues. CDR1 is MNHNS, CDR2 SASEGT, per germline. The CDR3 loop is CASSEARGTGSSYEQYF. CDR3 nucleotide sequence: TGTGCCAGCAGTGAAGCGCGAGGGACAGGGAGCTCCTACGAGCAGTACTTC.

In its sample, this clonotype was seen a few times. The CDR3 protein is CASSLEEGRGEQYV. CDR3 coding DNA: TGTGCCAGCAGCTTAGAAGAGGGACGGGGGGAGCAGTACGTC. The chain has TRBV7-9 and TRBJ2-7; tentative D call: TRBD2 (6 bases). The CDR3 loop spans 14 amino acids. V lost 1 base and J 7 bases, leaving 14 bases between the germline ends. Looked up from germline, CDR1 is SEHNR and CDR2 is FQNEAQ (reference sequence).

V is TRBV11-3 and J is TRBJ2-1; D gene ambiguous. V lost 0 bases and J 7 bases, leaving 10 bases between the germline ends. This CDR3 contains 14 residues. Germline lookup yields CDR1 SGHNT and CDR2 YENEEA. This CDR3 is CASSLDGPPNEQFF. Written as DNA, the CDR3 is TGTGCCAGCAGCTTAGATGGCCCTCCTAATGAGCAGTTCTTC.

This clonotype has only a few counts. This chain uses TRBV7-9 with TRBJ2-7, with D hard to call. The germline V gene has CDR1 SEHNR and CDR2 FQNEAQ (reference sequence). The CDR3 runs to 14 residues. Between the trimmed V and J ends, which lost 5 bases and 2 bases, there was a span of 13 bases. For the CDR3, the DNA is TGTGCCAGCAGCACGTCAGAGACCCCCTACGAGCAGTACGTC. This gives the protein CASSTSETPYEQYV.

This clonotype was seen more than once but under ten times. V usage is TRBV5-1 and J usage is TRBJ2-3; 9 bases line up with TRBD2. The CDR3 consists of 14 residues. The J segment lost 4 bases and the V segment lost 5 bases, leaving 5 bases of the junction unmatched. Germline values: CDR1 SGHRS, CDR2 YFSETQ. CDR3 sequence reads: CASRSSGDPDTQYF. CDR3 DNA: TGCGCCAGCAGATCTAGCGGGGACCCAGATACGCAGTATTTT.

This clonotype was observed a few times. The chain is built from TRBV27 and TRBJ2-5, with 9 bases matching TRBD2. Germline V gene sequence: CDR1 MNHEY, CDR2 SMNVEV (reference sequence). This CDR3 is built from 14 residues. V shed 10 bases, J shed 2 bases, and the junction held 8 bases outside the gene matches. CDR3 protein: CATGPSGAQETQYF. The CDR3 nucleotides read TGTGCCACCGGGCCTAGCGGGGCGCAAGAGACCCAGTACTTC.

This clonotype was seen more than once but under ten times. The rearrangement joins TRBV7-3 to TRBJ2-5; TRBD1 matches 7 bases. The CDR3 runs to 14 residues. V shed 1 base and J 5 bases; nucleotides not matched to a gene: 4. CDR1 SGHTA and CDR2 FQGTGA come from the germline V gene. Here the CDR3 reads CASSLIGGRETQYF. The CDR3 nucleotides are TGTGCCAGCAGCTTAATAGGGGGCCGTGAGACCCAGTACTTC.